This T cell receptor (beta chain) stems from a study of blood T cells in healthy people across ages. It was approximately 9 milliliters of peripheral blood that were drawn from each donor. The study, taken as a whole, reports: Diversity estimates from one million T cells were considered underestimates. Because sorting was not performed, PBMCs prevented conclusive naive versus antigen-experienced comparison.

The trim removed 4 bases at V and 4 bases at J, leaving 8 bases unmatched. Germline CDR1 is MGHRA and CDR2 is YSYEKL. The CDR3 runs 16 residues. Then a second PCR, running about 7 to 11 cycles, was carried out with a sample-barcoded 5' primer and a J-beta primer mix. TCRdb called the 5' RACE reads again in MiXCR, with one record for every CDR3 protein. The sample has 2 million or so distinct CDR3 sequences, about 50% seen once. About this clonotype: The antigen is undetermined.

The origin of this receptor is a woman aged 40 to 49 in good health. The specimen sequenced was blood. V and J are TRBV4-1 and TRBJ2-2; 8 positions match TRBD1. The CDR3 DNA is TGCGCCAGCAGCCGAGAACAGGGGGGTGGCACCGGGGAGCTGTTTTTT. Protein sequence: CASSREQGGGTGELFF.